This T cell receptor (beta chain) was identified in a study of Graves' ophthalmopathy and Graves' hyperthyroidism. Investigators amplified TCR beta CDR3 regions from RNA transcripts. Second-round multiplex PCR came after first-round RT-PCR with HTBI primers. TCRdb redid the calling of the multiplex PCR reads with MiXCR, one entry per CDR3 protein. The table lists 600,000 to 650,000 distinct CDR3 sequences, about 20% of them singletons. This CDR3 has 15 residues. The V gene lost 3 bases and the J gene lost 4 bases, with 15 bases spanning the gap. Germline assignment: CDR1 MNHNS and CDR2 SASEGT. This clonotype was obtained from a woman under 30 with stable Graves' hyperthyroidism. Some clones in this sample may be carry-over from other donors' samples. Input material: peripheral blood. This chain connects TRBV6-1 to TRBJ1-1; D call uncertain. This chain's CDR3 is CASSDPWVRSTEAFF. Here the CDR3 DNA reads TGTGCCAGCAGTGATCCCTGGGTCCGGAGCACTGAAGCTTTCTTT.